The entry below describes one T cell receptor (beta chain). This clone was observed a few times. The antigen it recognizes is unknown. Per-nucleotide qualities are absent, and no much larger clonotype sits a single base away. These data are taken from a study of shared clonotypes between healthy human individuals (dated by TCRdb to 2019 to 2021). About the investigation overall: The cohort included a few men and a couple of women between 18 and 49 years of age. Between about 0.85 and 9.5 billion PBMCs per donor were obtained by leukapheresis. Blood TCR repertoires of a handful of healthy adults were deeply sequenced to estimate repertoire size and the extent of clonotype sharing between individuals. Libraries were prepared and TCR repertoires were sequenced by different laboratories using diverse techniques, in order to increase sequencing depth and limit assay-specific biases. What the study reported, not specific to this receptor: Sampling was restricted to blood, and TCR repertoires in tissues likely differ from the TCR repertoires found in blood. Because the study included a small number of donors, the genetic and exposure-history diversity represented was limited. Pairwise subsampling indicated that sequencing depth was expected to affect the degree of clonotype sharing among donors.

TCR CDR3 regions were amplified from genomic DNA by multiplex PCR using the deep immunoSEQ assay. Extracted genomic DNA from each cell subset was distributed evenly across all wells of several immunoSEQ 96-well plates, and each plate was treated as a replicate. Each replicate PCR for unsorted PBMC received approximately 0.3 ug genomic DNA, equal to approximately 30,000 T cell genomes. Ten immunoSEQ deep assay plates were used to sequence the unsorted PBMC genomic DNA. Purified libraries were measured with a Qubit 3.0 fluorometer, size-checked on a Bioanalyzer 2100, and measured again with the KAPA Library Quantification kit. Every immunoSEQ 96-well plate was sequenced on a dedicated single-read 150-cycle Illumina NextSeq 550 flow cell. The paper's data handling went like this. Because the immunoSEQ output held only junctional sequences and lacked quality scores, the filtering could not match the filtering applied to full-length reads. To assign V/J genes and CDR3, sequences were annotated using PyIR, a Python wrapper for IgBLAST v1.9, with IMGT germline references. Reads with weak V/J assignments (E-value above 1e-6), missing CDR3, stop codons, out-of-frame junctions, or ambiguous translated residues were removed. V3J clonotypes were defined as sequences sharing the same inferred V gene, J gene, and CDR3 amino acid sequence. To compute the percentage overlap between repertoires, the number of shared unique clonotypes was divided by the size of the smaller repertoire. Three approaches were used to assess repertoire richness: RTK rarefaction, the Chao1 estimator, and Recon v2.1 estimates of unobserved clonotypes. The table was pulled from immuneACCESS by TCRdb, which kept in-frame rearrangements only. Such tables lose some clones; where checked, under half of the loss comes from unresolved V genes, and the rest has no known cause. V, J and clone size derive from that table, while D and trimming were established from the DNA sequence. A total of 450,000 to 500,000 clones appear in this sample, around 73% of them only once. More than 10% of the sample is held by the ten biggest clonotypes.

Healthy HIV-negative adults with no recently reported acute infections or vaccinations were included as donors. Only Caucasian adults living in Nashville, Tennessee, USA were represented among the donors. In the unsorted samples, 87 million or so PBMCs were counted, and genomic DNA was extracted using the QIAamp DNA Blood Mini kit. Blood was collected by leukapheresis, and PBMCs were isolated by Ficoll-Histopaque density gradient centrifugation and then cryopreserved in liquid nitrogen vapor phase. The sequenced material came from PBMCs. The TCR was taken from a woman between 35 and 50 years old in good health. Some clones in this sample may be carry-over from other donors' samples.

The bases are TGTGCCACCAGCGAAGCGGGAGGGCCCGCAGATACGCAGTATTTT. It translates to CATSEAGGPADTQYF. The sequence links TRBV15 to TRBJ2-3, with 10 bases aligning to TRBD2. The germline V gene (reference sequence) sets CDR1 to LNHNV and CDR2 to YYDKDF. The CDR3 has 15 amino acids, counting the end cysteine and phenylalanine. The kept DNA is CDR3 alone, 45 bases in frame from the first base. Trimmed from V: 5 bases; trimmed from J: 4 bases; junction bases lacking a gene match: 6.